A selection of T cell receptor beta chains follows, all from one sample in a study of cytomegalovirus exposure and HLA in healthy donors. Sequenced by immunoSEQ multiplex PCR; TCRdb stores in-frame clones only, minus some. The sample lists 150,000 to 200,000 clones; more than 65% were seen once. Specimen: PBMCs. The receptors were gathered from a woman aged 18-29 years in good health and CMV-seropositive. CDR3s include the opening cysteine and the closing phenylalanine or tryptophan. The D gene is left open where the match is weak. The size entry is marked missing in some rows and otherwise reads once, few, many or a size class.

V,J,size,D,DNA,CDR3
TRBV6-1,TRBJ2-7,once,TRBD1,TGTGCCAGCAGAATGACAGGGCTTGCCTACGAGCAGTACTTC,CASRMTGLAYEQYF
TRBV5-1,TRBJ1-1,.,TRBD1,TGCGCCAGCAGCTTGTTGTCAGGACAGGCCCTCACTGAAGCTTTCTTT,CASSLLSGQALTEAFF
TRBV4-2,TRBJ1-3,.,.,TGTGCCAGCAGCCAACAGGGAAACTCTGGAAACACCATATATTTT,CASSQQGNSGNTIYF
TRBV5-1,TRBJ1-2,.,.,TGCGCCAGCAGCTTGGAAGTTCGGGCGAGAGGGAACTATGGCTACACCTTC,CASSLEVRARGNYGYTF
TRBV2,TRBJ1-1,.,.,TGTGCCAGCATGAGGGCTCCCAACACTGAAGCTTTCTTT,CASMRAPNTEAFF
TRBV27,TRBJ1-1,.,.,TGTGCCAGCAGTTTATCTACCAGGGACACTGAAGCTTTCTTT,CASSLSTRDTEAFF
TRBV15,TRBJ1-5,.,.,TGTGCCACCAGCAGGCCTATGGGGGGGAGCAATCAGCCCCAGCATTTT,CATSRPMGGSNQPQHF
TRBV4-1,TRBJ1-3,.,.,TGCGCCAGCAGCCCAAGGCCGGGAAGCTCTGGAAACACCATATATTTT,CASSPRPGSSGNTIYF
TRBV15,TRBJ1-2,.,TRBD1,TGTGCCACCAGCAAATGGACAGGGGGGCTCTCCTTC,CATSKWTGGLSF
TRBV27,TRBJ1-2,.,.,TGTGCCAGCAGTTTAGGGGGCGCGAATGGCTACACCTTC,CASSLGGANGYTF
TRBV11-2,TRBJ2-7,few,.,TGTGCCAGCAGCCGATCGGCGGCCTACGAGCAGTACTTC,CASSRSAAYEQYF
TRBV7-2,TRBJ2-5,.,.,TGTGCCAGCAGCTCCAGCGGACTTCAAGAGACCCAGTACTTC,CASSSSGLQETQYF
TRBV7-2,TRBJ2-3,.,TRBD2,TGTGCCAGCAGCAAAAGAGGGCGGGGGGGCACAGATACGCAGTATTTT,CASSKRGRGGTDTQYF
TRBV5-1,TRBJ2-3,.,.,TGCGCCAGTACTAGCACCCCTGCGGCAGATACGCAGTATTTT,CASTSTPAADTQYF
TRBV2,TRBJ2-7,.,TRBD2,TGTGCCAGCAGTTTGACTAGCGGGGTTGTATACGAGCAGTACTTC,CASSLTSGVVYEQYF
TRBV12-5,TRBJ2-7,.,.,TGTGCTAGTGGTACAATACACCTCGAGCAGTACTTC,CASGTIHLEQYF
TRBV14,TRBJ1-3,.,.,TGTGCCAGCAGCCAGTTAGTCTCAGGGTATGGAAACACCATATATTTT,CASSQLVSGYGNTIYF
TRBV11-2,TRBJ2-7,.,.,TGTGCCAGCAGCTTTATGTGGGGGGATAACGAGCAGTACTTC,CASSFMWGDNEQYF
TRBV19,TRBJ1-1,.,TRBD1,TGTGCCAGTAATACAGGGGAGAACACTGAAGCTTTCTTT,CASNTGENTEAFF
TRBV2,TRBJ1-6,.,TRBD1,TGTGCCAGCAGGGGATCGGGACAGGGGAGCTCACCCCTCCACTTT,CASRGSGQGSSPLHF
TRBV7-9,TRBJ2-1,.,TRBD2,TGTGCCAGCAGTCCCCCGCGTAGCGGGGGGGCCGCGAATGAGCAGTTCTTC,CASSPPRSGGAANEQFF
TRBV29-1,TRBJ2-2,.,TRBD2,TGCAGCGTTGACAGCGGGGGGCACGGGGAGCTGTTTTTT,CSVDSGGHGELFF
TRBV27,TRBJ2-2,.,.,TGTGCCAGCAGTTTAGAAGGGGTTACTGGGACCGGGGAGCTGTTTTTT,CASSLEGVTGTGELFF
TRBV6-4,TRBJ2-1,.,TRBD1,TGTGCCAGCGGCAAACAGGGGGCATCCTACAATGAGCAGTTCTTC,CASGKQGASYNEQFF
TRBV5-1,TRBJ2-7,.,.,TGCGCCAGCAGCTTCCGGACACTCACCTACGAGCAGTACTTC,CASSFRTLTYEQYF
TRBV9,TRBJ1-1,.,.,TGTGCCAGCAGCGTAGGACAGCTGAACACTGAAGCTTTCTTT,CASSVGQLNTEAFF
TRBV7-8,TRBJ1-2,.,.,TGTGCCAGCAGCTTAGCTCCGTTAGGCGGGGGCTACACCTTC,CASSLAPLGGGYTF
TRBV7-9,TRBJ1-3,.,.,TGTGCCAGCAGCCCTTTCGGGGTCTTCGGAAACACCATATATTTT,CASSPFGVFGNTIYF
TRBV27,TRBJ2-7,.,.,TGTGCCAGCAGTCTCAGGGACTCCCACGGCTACGAGCAGTACTTC,CASSLRDSHGYEQYF
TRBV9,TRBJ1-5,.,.,TGTGCCAGCAGCGTAGCTGGGCAACCAAATCAGCCCCAGCATTTT,CASSVAGQPNQPQHF
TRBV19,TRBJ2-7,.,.,TGTGCCAGTAGTACCGGTCAGGGTACCTACGAGCAGTACTTC,CASSTGQGTYEQYF
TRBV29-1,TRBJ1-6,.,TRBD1,TGCAGCGTTCGGACAGGACCAAATTCACCCCTCCACTTT,CSVRTGPNSPLHF
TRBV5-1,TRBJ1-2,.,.,TGCGCCAGCAGCCCAACAGGGTCGACCGACTATGGCTACACCTTC,CASSPTGSTDYGYTF
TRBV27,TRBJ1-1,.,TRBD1,TGTGCCAGCAGTTTATTCGGATCGACAGGGCAGGTGACTTTCTTT,CASSLFGSTGQVTFF
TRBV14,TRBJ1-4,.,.,TGTGCCAGCAGCCAAGGACTAGGTGAAAAACTGTTTTTT,CASSQGLGEKLFF
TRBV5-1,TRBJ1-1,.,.,TGCGCCAGCAGCCCGACCCTTGAGGGAGGCACTGAAGCTTTCTTT,CASSPTLEGGTEAFF
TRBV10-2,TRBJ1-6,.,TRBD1,TGCGCCAGCATGCTGCAGGGGGATAATTCACCCCTCCACTTT,CASMLQGDNSPLHF
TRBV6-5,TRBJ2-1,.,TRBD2,TGTGCCAGCAGACCGAGCGGGGGGTACGCCAATGAGCAGTTCTTC,CASRPSGGYANEQFF
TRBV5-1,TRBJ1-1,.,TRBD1,TGCGCCAGCAGCTGGGGACAGGGGAGGTCTGAAGCTTTCTTT,CASSWGQGRSEAFF
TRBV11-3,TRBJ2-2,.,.,TGTGCCAGCAGCTTAGGAATTAGCACCGGGGAGCTGTTTTTT,CASSLGISTGELFF